This T cell receptor (beta chain) was captured in a study of shared clonotypes between healthy human individuals. Study-wide findings and caveats: All-four-donor shared clonotypes had higher generation probabilities than non-shared clonotypes did.

This clone was counted once. Its antigen is not identified. A deep-level run was used for the assay. Assay: immunoSEQ multiplex PCR; the TCRdb copy retains only in-frame clones and omits some. The sample has 2 million to 2.5 million clones, 85% to 95% seen once. The germline gives CDR1 MDHEN, CDR2 SYDVKM. The V end lost 8 bases, the J end lost 2 bases, and 15 bases lay between the germline ends. The CDR3 extends over 15 amino acids. The source is a man younger than 35 in good health. Some clones in this sample may be carry-over from other donors' samples. The J gene is TRBJ1-4, the V gene TRBV28, with a possible D match to TRBD1 (5 bases). Sequencing was performed on naive CD4+ T cells from PBMCs. Subset denoted: CD45RA+ positively selected. The CDR3 loop is CASQSFRDTNEKLFF. In nucleotides, the CDR3 is TGTGCCAGCCAGTCTTTCAGGGATACTAATGAAAAACTGTTTTTT.